This T cell receptor beta chain comes out of a study of blood T cell repertoires in COVID-19. Overall study: Spain, Italy and the United States supplied samples that represented acute and convalescent COVID-19. PBMCs, B-cell-depleted T cells, or T cells were the source of the cDNA or gDNA that made up the material.

Study processing details: Reference gene primers were amplified, and this amplification served to estimate nucleated cell counts. TCRdb's table, derived via immunoSEQ multiplex PCR, lists solely in-frame clones and lacks some. For V, J and clone size, that table is used; D and trimming come from the DNA. Altogether approximately 70,000 clones are present, about 85% being singletons, with the ten largest covering 3.9%. V was clipped by 1 base and J by 2 bases, with 8 bases between them. The CDR3 is 14 residues long. The germline gives CDR1 MGHRA, CDR2 YSYEKL. Specimen: peripheral blood. The TCR comes from a man in his 70s with active COVID-19. J is TRBJ1-2 and V is TRBV4-1; D gene unclear. The CDR3 nucleotides read TGCGCCAGCAGCCAAGTGGGCCCGAACTATGGCTACACCTTC. Translating it yields CASSQVGPNYGYTF.